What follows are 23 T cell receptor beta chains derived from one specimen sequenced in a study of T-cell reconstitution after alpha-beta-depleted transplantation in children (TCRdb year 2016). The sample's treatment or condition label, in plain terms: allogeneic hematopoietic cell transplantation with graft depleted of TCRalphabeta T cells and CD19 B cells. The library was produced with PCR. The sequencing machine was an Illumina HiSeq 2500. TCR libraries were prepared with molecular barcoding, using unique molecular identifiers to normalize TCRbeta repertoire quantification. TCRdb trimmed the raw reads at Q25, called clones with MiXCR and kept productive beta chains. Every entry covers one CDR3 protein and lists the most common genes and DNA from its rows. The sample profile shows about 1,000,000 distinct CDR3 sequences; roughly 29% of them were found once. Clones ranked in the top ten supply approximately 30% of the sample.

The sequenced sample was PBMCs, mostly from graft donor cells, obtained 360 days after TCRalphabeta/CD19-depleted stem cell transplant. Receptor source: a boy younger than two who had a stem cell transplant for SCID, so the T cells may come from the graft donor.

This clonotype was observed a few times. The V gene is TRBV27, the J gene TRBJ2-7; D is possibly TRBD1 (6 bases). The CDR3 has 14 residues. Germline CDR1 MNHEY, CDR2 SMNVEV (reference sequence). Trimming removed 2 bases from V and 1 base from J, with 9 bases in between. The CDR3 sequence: CASSLKGESYEQYF. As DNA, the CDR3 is TGTGCCAGCAGTTTAAAGGGGGAGTCCTACGAGCAGTACTTC.

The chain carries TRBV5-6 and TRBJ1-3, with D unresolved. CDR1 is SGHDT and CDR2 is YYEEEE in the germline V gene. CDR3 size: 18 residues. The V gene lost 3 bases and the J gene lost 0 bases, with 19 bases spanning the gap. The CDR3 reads CASSSLTRVASSGNTIYF. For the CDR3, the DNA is TGTGCCAGCAGCTCCTTAACACGGGTCGCCTCCTCTGGAAACACCATATATTTT.

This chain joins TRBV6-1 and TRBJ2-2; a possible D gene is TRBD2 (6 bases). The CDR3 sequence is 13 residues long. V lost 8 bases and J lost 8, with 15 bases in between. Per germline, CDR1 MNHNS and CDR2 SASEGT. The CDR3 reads CASLRRGGGELFF. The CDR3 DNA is TGTGCCAGCCTGAGGAGGGGCGGGGGGGAGCTGTTTTTT.

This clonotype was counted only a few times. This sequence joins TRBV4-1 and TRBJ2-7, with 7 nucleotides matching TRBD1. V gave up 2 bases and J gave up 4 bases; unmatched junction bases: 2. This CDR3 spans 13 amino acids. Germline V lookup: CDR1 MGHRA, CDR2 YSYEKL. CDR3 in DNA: TGCGCCAGCAGCCAACCGGGACAGTACGAGCAGTACTTC. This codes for CASSQPGQYEQYF.

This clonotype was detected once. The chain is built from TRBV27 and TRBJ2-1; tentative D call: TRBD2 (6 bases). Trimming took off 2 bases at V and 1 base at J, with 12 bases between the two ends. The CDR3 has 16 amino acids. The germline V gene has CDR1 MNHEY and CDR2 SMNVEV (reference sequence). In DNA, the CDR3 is TGTGCCAGCAGTTTAACTAGCCGGGGGTCCTACAATGAGCAGTTCTTC. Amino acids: CASSLTSRGSYNEQFF.

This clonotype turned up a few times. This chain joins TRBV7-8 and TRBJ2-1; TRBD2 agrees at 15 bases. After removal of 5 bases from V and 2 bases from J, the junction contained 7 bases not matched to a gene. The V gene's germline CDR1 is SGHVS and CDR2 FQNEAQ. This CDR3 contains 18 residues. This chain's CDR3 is CASSPGLAGGRAYNEQFF. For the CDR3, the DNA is TGTGCCAGCAGCCCGGGACTAGCGGGGGGCCGCGCCTACAATGAGCAGTTCTTC.

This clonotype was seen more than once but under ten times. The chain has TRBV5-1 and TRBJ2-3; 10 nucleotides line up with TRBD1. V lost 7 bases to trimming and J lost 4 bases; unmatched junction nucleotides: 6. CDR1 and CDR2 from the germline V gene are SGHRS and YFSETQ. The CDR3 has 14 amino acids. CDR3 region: CASGRDRGPDTQYF. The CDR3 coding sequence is TGCGCCAGCGGCCGGGACAGGGGCCCAGATACGCAGTATTTT.

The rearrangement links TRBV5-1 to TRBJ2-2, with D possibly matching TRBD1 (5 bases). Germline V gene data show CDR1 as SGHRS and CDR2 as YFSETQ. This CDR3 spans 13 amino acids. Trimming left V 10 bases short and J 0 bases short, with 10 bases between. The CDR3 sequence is CAVRQTNTGELFF. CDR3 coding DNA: TGCGCCGTCCGACAGACGAACACCGGGGAGCTGTTTTTT. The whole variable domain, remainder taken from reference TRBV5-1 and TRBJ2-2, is KAGVTQTPRYLIKTRGQQVTLSCSPISGHRSVSWYQQTPGQGLQFLFEYFSETQRNKGNFPGRFSGRQFSNSRSEMNVSTLELGDSALYLCAVRQTNTGELFFGEGSRLTVL.

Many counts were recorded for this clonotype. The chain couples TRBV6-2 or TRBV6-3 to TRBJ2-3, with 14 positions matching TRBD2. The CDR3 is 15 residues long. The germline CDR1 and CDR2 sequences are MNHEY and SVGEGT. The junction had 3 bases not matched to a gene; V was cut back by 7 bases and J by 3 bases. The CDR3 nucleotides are TGTGCCAGCAAACGGACTAGCGGGGGGACAGATACGCAGTATTTT. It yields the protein CASKRTSGGTDTQYF.

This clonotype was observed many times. CDR3 residues: CASRTGFWGETQYF. CDR3 DNA sequence: TGTGCCAGCAGAACAGGGTTTTGGGGAGAGACCCAGTACTTC. The chain joins TRBV28 to TRBJ2-5; TRBD1 is a possible D gene (6 bases). The germline CDR1 and CDR2 sequences are MDHEN and SYDVKM. This CDR3 comprises 14 residues. Trimming pared 6 bases from V and 4 bases from J, leaving 15 bases between.

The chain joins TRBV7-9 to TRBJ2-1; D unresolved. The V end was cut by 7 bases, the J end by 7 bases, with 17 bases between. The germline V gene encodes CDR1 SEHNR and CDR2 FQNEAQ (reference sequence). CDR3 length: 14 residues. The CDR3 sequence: CASISRARANEQFF. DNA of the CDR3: TGTGCCAGCATATCCCGGGCACGCGCAAATGAGCAGTTCTTC. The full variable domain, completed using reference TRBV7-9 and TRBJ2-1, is DTGVSQNPRHKITKRGQNVTFRCDPISEHNRLYWYRQTLGQGPEFLTYFQNEAQLEKSRLLSDRFSAERPKGSFSTLEIQRTEQGDSAMYLCASISRARANEQFFGPGTRLTVL.

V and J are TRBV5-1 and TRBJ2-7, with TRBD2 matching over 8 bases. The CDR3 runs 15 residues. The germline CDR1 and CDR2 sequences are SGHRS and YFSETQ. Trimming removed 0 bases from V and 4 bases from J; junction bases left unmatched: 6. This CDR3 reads CASSLVSGALYEQYF. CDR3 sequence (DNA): TGCGCCAGCAGCTTGGTTAGCGGGGCCCTATACGAGCAGTACTTC.

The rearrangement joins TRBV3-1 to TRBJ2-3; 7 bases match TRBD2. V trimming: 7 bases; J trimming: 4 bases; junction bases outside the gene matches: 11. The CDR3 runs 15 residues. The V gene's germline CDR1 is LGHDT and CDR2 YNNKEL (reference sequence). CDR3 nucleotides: TGTGCCAGCACATCTAGCGGCCTACCGGCAGATACGCAGTATTTT. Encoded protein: CASTSSGLPADTQYF.

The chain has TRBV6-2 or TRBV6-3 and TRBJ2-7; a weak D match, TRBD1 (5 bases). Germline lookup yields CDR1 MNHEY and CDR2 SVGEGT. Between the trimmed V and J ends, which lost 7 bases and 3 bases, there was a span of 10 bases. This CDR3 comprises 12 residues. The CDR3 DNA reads TGTGCCAGCAAGGGCAGGGACTACGAGCAGTACTTC. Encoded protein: CASKGRDYEQYF.

CDR3 DNA sequence: TGTGCCAGCAGTTACGGAGCGGTCGGAAGATACAATGAGCAGTTCTTC. Protein sequence: CASSYGAVGRYNEQFF. The gene calls are TRBV27 and TRBJ2-1; perhaps TRBD2 as D (5 bases). The CDR3 extends over 16 amino acids. In germline, CDR1 is MNHEY, CDR2 SMNVEV (reference sequence). Trimming took off 4 bases at V and 4 bases at J, with 17 bases between the two ends.

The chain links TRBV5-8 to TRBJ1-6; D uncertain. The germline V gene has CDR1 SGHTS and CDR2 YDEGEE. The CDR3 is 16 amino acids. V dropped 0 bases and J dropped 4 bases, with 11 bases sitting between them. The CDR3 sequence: CASSLVPDGYNSPLHF. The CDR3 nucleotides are TGTGCCAGCAGCTTGGTTCCCGACGGTTATAATTCACCCCTCCACTTT.

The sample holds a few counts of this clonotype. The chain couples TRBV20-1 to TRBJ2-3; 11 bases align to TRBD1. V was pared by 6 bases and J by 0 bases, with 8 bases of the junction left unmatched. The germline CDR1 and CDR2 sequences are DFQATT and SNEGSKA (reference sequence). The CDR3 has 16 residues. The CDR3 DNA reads TGCAGTGCCGACCGGACAGGGGGCCACAGCACAGATACGCAGTATTTT. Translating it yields CSADRTGGHSTDTQYF.

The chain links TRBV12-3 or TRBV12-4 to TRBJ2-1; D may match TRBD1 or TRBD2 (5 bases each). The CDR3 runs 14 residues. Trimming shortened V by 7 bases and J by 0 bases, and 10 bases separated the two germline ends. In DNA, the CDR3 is TGTGCCAGCATGGGGGTGAGCTCCTACAATGAGCAGTTCTTC. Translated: CASMGVSSYNEQFF.

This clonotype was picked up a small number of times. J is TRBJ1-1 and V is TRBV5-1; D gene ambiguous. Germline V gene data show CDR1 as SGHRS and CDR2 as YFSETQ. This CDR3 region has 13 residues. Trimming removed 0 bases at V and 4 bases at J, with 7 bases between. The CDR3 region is CASSLGARTEAFF. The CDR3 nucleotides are TGCGCCAGCAGCTTGGGGGCTCGCACTGAAGCTTTCTTT.

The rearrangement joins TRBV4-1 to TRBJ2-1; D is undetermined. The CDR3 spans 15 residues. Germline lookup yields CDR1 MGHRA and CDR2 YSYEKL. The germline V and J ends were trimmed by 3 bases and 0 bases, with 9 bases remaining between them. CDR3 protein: CASSHPVSSYNEQFF. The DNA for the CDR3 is TGCGCCAGCAGCCACCCAGTCAGCTCCTACAATGAGCAGTTCTTC.

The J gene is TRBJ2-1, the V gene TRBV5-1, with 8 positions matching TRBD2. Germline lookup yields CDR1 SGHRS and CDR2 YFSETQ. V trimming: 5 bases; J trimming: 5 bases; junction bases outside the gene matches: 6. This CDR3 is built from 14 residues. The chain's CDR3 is CASSRGGFDNEQFF. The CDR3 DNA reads TGCGCCAGCAGTCGCGGGGGGTTTGACAATGAGCAGTTCTTC. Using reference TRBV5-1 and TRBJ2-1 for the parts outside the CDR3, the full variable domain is KAGVTQTPRYLIKTRGQQVTLSCSPISGHRSVSWYQQTPGQGLQFLFEYFSETQRNKGNFPGRFSGRQFSNSRSEMNVSTLELGDSALYLCASSRGGFDNEQFFGPGTRLTVL.

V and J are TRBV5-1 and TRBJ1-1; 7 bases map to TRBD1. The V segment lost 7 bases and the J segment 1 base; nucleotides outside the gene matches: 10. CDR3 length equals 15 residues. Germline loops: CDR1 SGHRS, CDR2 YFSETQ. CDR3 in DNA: TGCGCCAGCGTCCTGAACGCAGGGGGGAACACTGAAGCTTTCTTT. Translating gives CASVLNAGGNTEAFF.

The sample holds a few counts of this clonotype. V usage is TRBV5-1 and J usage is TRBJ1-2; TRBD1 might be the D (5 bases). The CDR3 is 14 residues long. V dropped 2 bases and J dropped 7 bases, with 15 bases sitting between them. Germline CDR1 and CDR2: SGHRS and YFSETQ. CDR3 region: CASSLGHPVCGYTF. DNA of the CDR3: TGCGCCAGCAGCTTAGGACACCCGGTATGTGGCTACACCTTC.